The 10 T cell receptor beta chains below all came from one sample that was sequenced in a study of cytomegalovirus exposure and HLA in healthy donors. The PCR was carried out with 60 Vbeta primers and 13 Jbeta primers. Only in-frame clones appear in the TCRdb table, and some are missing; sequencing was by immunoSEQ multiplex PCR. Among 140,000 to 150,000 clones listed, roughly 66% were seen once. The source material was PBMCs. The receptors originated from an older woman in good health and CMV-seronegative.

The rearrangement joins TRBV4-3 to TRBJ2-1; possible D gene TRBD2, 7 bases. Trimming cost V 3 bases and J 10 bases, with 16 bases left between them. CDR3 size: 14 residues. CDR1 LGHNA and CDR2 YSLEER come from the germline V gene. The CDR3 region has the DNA TGCGCCAGCAGCCACCGGGGGGCCGGGACGGAGCAGTTCTTC. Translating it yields CASSHRGAGTEQFF.

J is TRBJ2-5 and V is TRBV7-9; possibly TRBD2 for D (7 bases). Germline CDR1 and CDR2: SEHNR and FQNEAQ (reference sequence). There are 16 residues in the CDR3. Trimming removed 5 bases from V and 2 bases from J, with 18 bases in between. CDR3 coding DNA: TGTGCCAGCAGCCCTAGGGGGGGGCTATCGCAAGAGACCCAGTACTTC. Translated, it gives CASSPRGGLSQETQYF.

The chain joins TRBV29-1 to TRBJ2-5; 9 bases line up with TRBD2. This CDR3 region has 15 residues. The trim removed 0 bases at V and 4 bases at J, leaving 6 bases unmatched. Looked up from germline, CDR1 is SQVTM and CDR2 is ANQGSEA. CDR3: CSVEDWTSAIETQYF. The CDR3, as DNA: TGCAGCGTTGAAGATTGGACTAGCGCGATAGAGACCCAGTACTTC.

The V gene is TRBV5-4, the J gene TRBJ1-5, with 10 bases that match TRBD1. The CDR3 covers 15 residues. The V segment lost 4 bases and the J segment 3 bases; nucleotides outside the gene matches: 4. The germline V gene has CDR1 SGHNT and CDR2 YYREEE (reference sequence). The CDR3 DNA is TGTGCCAGCAGCCCCGACAGGGGGCTCAATCAGCCCCAGCATTTT. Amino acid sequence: CASSPDRGLNQPQHF.

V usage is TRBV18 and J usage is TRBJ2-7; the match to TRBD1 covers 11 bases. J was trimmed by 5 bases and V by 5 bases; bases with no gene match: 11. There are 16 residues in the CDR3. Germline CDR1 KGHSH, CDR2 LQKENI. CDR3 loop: CASSLGAGQGAHEQYF. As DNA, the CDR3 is TGTGCCAGCTCATTAGGGGCAGGACAGGGGGCCCACGAGCAGTACTTC.

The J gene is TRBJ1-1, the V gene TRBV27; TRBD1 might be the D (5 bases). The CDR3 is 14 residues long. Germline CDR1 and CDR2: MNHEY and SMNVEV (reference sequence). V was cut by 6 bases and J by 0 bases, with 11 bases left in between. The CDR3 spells CASSAGRMNTEAFF. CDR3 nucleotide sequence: TGTGCCAGCAGCGCGGGACGGATGAACACTGAAGCTTTCTTT.

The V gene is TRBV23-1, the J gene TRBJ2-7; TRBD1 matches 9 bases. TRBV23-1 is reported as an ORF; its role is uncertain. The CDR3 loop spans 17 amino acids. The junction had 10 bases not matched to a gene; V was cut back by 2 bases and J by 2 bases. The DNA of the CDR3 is TGCGCCAGCAGTCAAACCCGACGGGACAGGGACACCTACGAGCAGTACTTC. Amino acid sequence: CASSQTRRDRDTYEQYF.

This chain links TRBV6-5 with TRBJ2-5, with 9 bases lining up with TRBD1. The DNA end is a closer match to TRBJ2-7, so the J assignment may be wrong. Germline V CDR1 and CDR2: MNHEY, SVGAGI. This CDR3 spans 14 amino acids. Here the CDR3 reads CASSLTGGSYEQYF. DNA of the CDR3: TGTGCCAGCAGTTTGACAGGGGGGTCCTACGAGCAGTACTTC.

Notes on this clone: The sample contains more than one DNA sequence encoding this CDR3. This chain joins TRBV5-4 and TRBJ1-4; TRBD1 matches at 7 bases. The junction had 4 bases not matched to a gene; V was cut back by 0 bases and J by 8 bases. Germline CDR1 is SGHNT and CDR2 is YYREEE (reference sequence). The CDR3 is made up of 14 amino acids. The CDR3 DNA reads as TGTGCCAGCAGCTTGGCAGGGGGTGGAGAAAAACTGTTTTTT. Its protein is CASSLAGGGEKLFF.

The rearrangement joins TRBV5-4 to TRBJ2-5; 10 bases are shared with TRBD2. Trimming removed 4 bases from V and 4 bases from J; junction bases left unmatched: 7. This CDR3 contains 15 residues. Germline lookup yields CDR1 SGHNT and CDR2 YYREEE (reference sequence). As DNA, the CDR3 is TGTGCCAGCAGCCAAGCCGGACTAGCGGTAGAGACCCAGTACTTC. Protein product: CASSQAGLAVETQYF.